This is a list of T cell receptor beta chains from one sample in a study of cytomegalovirus exposure and HLA in healthy donors. Profiling relied on immunoSEQ multiplex PCR, and the TCRdb table lists in-frame clones only, not all of them. Of 95,000 to 100,000 clones listed, roughly three quarters are singletons. Input material: PBMCs. Receptors originate from a woman in her sixties or seventies in good health and CMV-seropositive. Each CDR3 is given with its conserved first and last residue. The order of the fields is D gene, J gene, clone size, V gene, CDR3 protein, CDR3 DNA. D genes are given only for firm matches. Some rows mark clone size as missing; the rest say once, few, many or name a class of expanded clone.

TRBD1,TRBJ1-5,-,TRBV28,CASRSGAGGMIQPQHF,TGTGCCAGCCGATCAGGAGCAGGGGGTATGATTCAGCCCCAGCATTTT
TRBD1,TRBJ2-5,-,TRBV19,CASSVTGGSSETQYF,TGTGCCAGTAGTGTAACAGGGGGCTCCTCAGAGACCCAGTACTTC
TRBD1,TRBJ1-2,-,TRBV7-9,CSSSLSEWTGGAYGYTF,TGTTCCAGCAGCTTATCGGAATGGACAGGAGGGGCATATGGCTACACCTTC
-,TRBJ1-6,-,TRBV2,CASRPTALYSPLHF,TGTGCCAGCAGACCGACAGCGTTATATTCACCCCTCCACTTT
TRBD1,TRBJ1-4,-,TRBV2,CASSSDRANEKLFF,TGTGCCAGCAGTTCGGACAGGGCTAATGAAAAACTGTTTTTT
TRBD2,TRBJ2-7,-,TRBV15,CATSKPGTSGDEQYF,TGTGCCACCAGCAAACCCGGGACTAGCGGGGACGAGCAGTACTTC
-,TRBJ2-2,-,TRBV6-1,CASSEGAATGELFF,TGTGCCAGCAGTGAAGGGGCAGCTACCGGGGAGCTGTTTTTT
TRBD2,TRBJ2-7,few,TRBV6-5,CASSYRLAGVYEQYF,TGTGCCAGCAGTTACAGACTAGCGGGAGTCTACGAGCAGTACTTC
TRBD2,TRBJ2-3,-,TRBV9,CASSVVMASGSGPDTQYF,TGTGCCAGCAGCGTAGTTATGGCTAGCGGGAGCGGGCCAGATACGCAGTATTTT
TRBD1,TRBJ2-3,-,TRBV19,CASRRPGTGGLSTDTQYF,TGTGCCAGTAGGCGACCCGGGACAGGGGGTTTGTCCACAGATACGCAGTATTTT
TRBD1,TRBJ1-5,few,TRBV15,CATSIRQGGRNHPQHF,TGTGCCACCAGCATTAGACAGGGCGGACGCAATCACCCCCAGCATTTT
TRBD2,TRBJ2-1,once,TRBV11-2,CASRRPGLAANEQFF,TGTGCCAGCAGAAGACCGGGACTAGCGGCGAATGAGCAGTTCTTC
-,TRBJ2-7,few,TRBV7-2,CASSHSYEQYF,TGTGCCAGCAGCCACTCCTACGAGCAGTACTTC
-,TRBJ2-7,-,TRBV7-2,CASSIQGGKSSYEQYF,TGTGCCAGCAGCATCCAGGGGGGCAAGAGCTCCTACGAGCAGTACTTC
TRBD1,TRBJ1-2,-,TRBV7-9,CASSLVGTGHGYTF,TGTGCCAGCAGCTTAGTCGGGACAGGACATGGCTACACCTTC
TRBD1,TRBJ2-7,-,TRBV5-4,CASSLGQGIYEQYF,TGTGCCAGCAGCTTGGGACAGGGTATCTACGAGCAGTACTTC
TRBD2,TRBJ2-1,-,TRBV6-6,CASSYYPGGSYNEQFF,TGTGCCAGCAGTTACTACCCGGGGGGCTCCTACAATGAGCAGTTCTTC
-,TRBJ1-5,-,TRBV5-6,CASSPTPDSAQPQHF,TGTGCCAGCAGCCCGACCCCTGACAGTGCTCAGCCCCAGCATTTT
-,TRBJ2-7,-,TRBV9,CASSVVPGGLYEQYF,TGTGCCAGCAGCGTAGTTCCCGGAGGGCTCTACGAGCAGTACTTC
-,TRBJ1-5,-,TRBV30,CAWSVLTGPQHF,TGTGCCTGGAGTGTATTAACGGGGCCCCAGCATTTT
TRBD1,TRBJ1-2,-,TRBV28,CASSSPTGGPRANYGYTF,TGTGCCAGCAGTTCCCCCACAGGGGGCCCACGAGCTAACTATGGCTACACCTTC
-,TRBJ2-1,once,TRBV5-1,CASSMRAGLLGNEQFF,TGCGCCAGCTCCATGCGGGCGGGGCTCCTGGGCAATGAGCAGTTCTTC
-,TRBJ1-1,-,TRBV5-4,CASSLPSSMNTEAFF,TGTGCCAGCAGCCTGCCTAGCTCAATGAACACTGAAGCTTTCTTT
TRBD1,TRBJ1-5,-,TRBV6-6,CASSHRQGESQPQHF,TGTGCCAGCAGCCATAGACAGGGTGAAAGCCAGCCCCAGCATTTT
TRBD1,TRBJ2-7,-,TRBV11-2,CASSKGTGLREQYF,TGTGCCAGCAGCAAAGGGACAGGACTACGCGAGCAGTACTTC
-,TRBJ2-7,-,TRBV6-6,CASSLPGAGEQYF,TGTGCCAGCAGTTTACCGGGAGCAGGCGAGCAGTACTTC
TRBD1,TRBJ1-3,few,TRBV7-9,CASSLGQHSGNTIYF,TGTGCCAGCAGCTTGGGACAGCACTCTGGAAACACCATATATTTT
-,TRBJ1-1,-,TRBV7-6,CASSLETGINTEAFF,TGTGCCAGCAGCTTGGAAACAGGGATAAACACTGAAGCTTTCTTT
-,TRBJ1-3,-,TRBV28,CASRDGQTRGTIYF,TGTGCCAGCAGAGACGGACAGACCCGGGGCACCATATATTTT